Following are 5 T cell receptor beta chains from one sample sequenced in a study of blood T cell repertoires in COVID-19. Generated by immunoSEQ multiplex PCR, the TCRdb table keeps only in-frame clones and is missing some. The sample yields 140,000 to 150,000 clones, just under 85% seen once. The sequenced sample consisted of PBMCs or T cells enriched from blood (not recorded which). These receptors came from a woman aged 40 to 50 who had recovered from COVID-19.

The chain links TRBV7-8 to TRBJ1-3; tentative D call: TRBD1 (6 bases). CDR3 length: 15 amino acids. With 5 bases removed from V and 0 bases from J, the gap between germline ends came to 11 bases. Germline V gene data show CDR1 as SGHVS and CDR2 as FQNEAQ. The CDR3 sequence: CASSPDRLSGNTIYF. The CDR3 nucleotides are TGTGCCAGCAGCCCCGACAGGCTCTCTGGAAACACCATATATTTT.

This clone was detected a few times. This chain links TRBV4-2 with TRBJ1-1; D uncertain. Between the trimmed V and J ends, which lost 0 bases and 4 bases, there was a span of 6 bases. Germline V gives CDR1 LGHNA, CDR2 YNFKEQ. The CDR3 is 13 residues long. The CDR3: CASSQDGSTEAFF. CDR3 sequence (DNA): TGTGCCAGCAGCCAAGATGGCTCCACTGAAGCTTTCTTT.

V is TRBV28 and J is TRBJ1-3, with a tentative D call TRBD1 (6 bases). CDR1 MDHEN and CDR2 SYDVKM come from the germline V gene. Trimming took off 2 bases at V and 7 bases at J, with 15 bases between the two ends. The CDR3 has 15 residues. The CDR3 sequence is CASSLRGTRGNTIYF. CDR3 in DNA: TGTGCCAGCAGTTTAAGAGGAACCAGGGGTAACACCATATATTTT. The entire variable domain, with the rest obtained from reference TRBV28 and TRBJ1-3, is as follows: DVKVTQSSRYLVKRTGEKVFLECVQDMDHENMFWYRQDPGLGLRLIYFSYDVKMKEKGDIPEGYSVSREKKERFSLILESASTNQTSMYLCASSLRGTRGNTIYFGEGSWLTVV.

The V gene is TRBV29-1, the J gene TRBJ1-1; TRBD1 might be the D (5 bases). Germline-derived CDR1 and CDR2 are SQVTM and ANQGSEA. Trimming took off 6 bases at V and 0 bases at J, with 11 bases between the two ends. The CDR3 sequence is 13 residues long. CDR3 coding DNA: TGCAGCGTCGCGGGACGGATGAACACTGAAGCTTTCTTT. This encodes CSVAGRMNTEAFF.

The chain joins TRBV7-8 to TRBJ2-1; 11 bases match TRBD2. CDR3 size: 15 residues. The germline gives CDR1 SGHVS, CDR2 FQNEAQ. With 5 bases clipped from V and 10 bases from J, the junction kept 10 bases outside the gene matches. The CDR3 loop reads CASSPVLAGDGEQFF. The CDR3 DNA reads TGTGCCAGCAGCCCAGTACTAGCGGGAGATGGGGAGCAGTTCTTC.